The rows below give T cell receptor beta chains drawn from one sample of a study of blood T cells in healthy people across ages. Via MiXCR, TCRdb re-called the 5' RACE reads, giving one row per CDR3 protein. Of about 730,000 distinct CDR3 sequences in the sample, about 40% were seen once. Sequenced material: blood. The receptors shown here come from a woman between 55 and 75 years old in good health. The CDR3 runs from the conserved cysteine through the conserved F or W.

v_gene: TRBV7-9; CDR3aa: CASSNRREQFF
v_gene: TRBV7-3; CDR3aa: CASSLIPTSGGVGEQFF
v_gene: TRBV21-1; CDR3aa: CASSKVPVYGYTF
v_gene: TRBV7-2; CDR3aa: CASSLEEGSTEAFF
v_gene: TRBV7-6; CDR3aa: CASSPLVSGANVLTF
v_gene: TRBV29-1; CDR3aa: CSVQTGSSYEQYF
v_gene: TRBV7-8; CDR3aa: CASSYRDPLPSTEAFF
v_gene: TRBV6-2/TRBV6-3; CDR3aa: CASTSVGHEQYF
v_gene: TRBV7-8; CDR3aa: CASSLEAGPYNEQFF
v_gene: TRBV10-3; CDR3aa: CATAGRSIVAEQYF
v_gene: TRBV3-1; CDR3aa: CASSQPSRAITNTEAFF
v_gene: TRBV20-1; CDR3aa: CSASHGPGQINTGELFF
v_gene: TRBV7-2; CDR3aa: CASSLAPRGADTGELFF
v_gene: TRBV20-1; CDR3aa: CSAVDRGLNQPQHF
v_gene: TRBV10-1; CDR3aa: CASSESTPGQGANVLTF
v_gene: TRBV5-5; CDR3aa: CASSFAVRNTDTQYF
v_gene: TRBV7-3; CDR3aa: CASSLTASGVADTQYF
v_gene: TRBV20-1; CDR3aa: CSARDGSGNYNEQFF
v_gene: TRBV20-1; CDR3aa: CSAGDSGSTEAFF
v_gene: TRBV2; CDR3aa: CASSEVGVAPDEQYF
v_gene: TRBV9; CDR3aa: CASSVAFGSSYNEQFF
v_gene: TRBV28; CDR3aa: CASGGHGQMYTEAFF
v_gene: TRBV4-2; CDR3aa: CASSQELGLEQYF
v_gene: TRBV2; CDR3aa: CASRQPSKGPYEQYF
v_gene: TRBV3-1; CDR3aa: CASSQAGVRVAYEQYF
v_gene: TRBV20-1; CDR3aa: CSARANPLTVQSSTYEQYF
v_gene: TRBV7-8; CDR3aa: CAGSWGLADGTQYF
v_gene: TRBV7-2; CDR3aa: CASTPDPQEHNSPLHF
v_gene: TRBV6-6; CDR3aa: CASAPGPNTEAFF
v_gene: TRBV7-2; CDR3aa: CASSLEGGLGTDTQYF
v_gene: TRBV29-1; CDR3aa: CSVDDRTSVNEQFF